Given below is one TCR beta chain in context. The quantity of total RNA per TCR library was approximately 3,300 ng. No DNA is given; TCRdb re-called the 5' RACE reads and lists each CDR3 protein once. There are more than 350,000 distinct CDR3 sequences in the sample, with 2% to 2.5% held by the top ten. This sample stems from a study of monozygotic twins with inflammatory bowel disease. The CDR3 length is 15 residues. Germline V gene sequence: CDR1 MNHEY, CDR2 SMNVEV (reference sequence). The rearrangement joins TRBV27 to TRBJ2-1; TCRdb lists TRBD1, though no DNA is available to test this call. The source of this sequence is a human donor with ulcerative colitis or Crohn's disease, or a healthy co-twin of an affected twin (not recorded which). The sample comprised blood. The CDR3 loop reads CASSLGAGWDNEQFF.